Below, 11 T cell receptor beta chains from the same sample are listed, as sequenced in a study of T cell repertoires in cytomegalovirus infection. One entry per CDR3 protein results from TCRdb running MiXCR on the reads. The profile shows roughly 990,000 distinct CDR3 sequences, around 32% of them singletons. No antigen has been assigned to these receptors. This material consisted of cultured CD8+ T cells from PBMCs, taken from culture after CMV antigen stimulation. These receptors came from a human donor in good health (CMV status not recorded). Some clones in this sample may be carry-over from other donors' samples.

The chain links TRBV7-6 to TRBJ1-2; D unresolved. V shed 4 bases and J shed 11 bases, with 11 bases lying between them. The CDR3 loop spans 11 amino acids. Germline CDR1 reads SGHVS; CDR2 reads FNYEAQ. The CDR3 nucleotides read TGTGCCAGCAGCTCCGGCCTGCAATACACCTTC. Protein sequence: CASSSGLQYTF.

This rearrangement joins TRBV27 to TRBJ1-2, with 9 bases matching TRBD1. This CDR3 is 14 amino acids long. V shed 6 bases and J 4 bases; nucleotides not matched to a gene: 6. Germline V lookup: CDR1 MNHEY, CDR2 SMNVEV (reference sequence). CDR3: CASSSADRGYGYTF. The CDR3, as DNA: TGTGCCAGCAGCTCCGCGGACAGGGGCTATGGCTACACCTTC.

The rearrangement links TRBV6-1 to TRBJ2-6, with TRBD1 as a possible D gene (6 bases). Per the germline V gene, CDR1 is MNHNS and CDR2 is SASEGT. V was clipped by 6 bases and J by 4 bases, with 19 bases between them. This CDR3 region has 17 residues. The CDR3 DNA reads as TGTGCCAGCAGGCCTCAGGGGATCCTCTCAGGGGCCAACGTCCTGACTTTC. Amino acid sequence: CASRPQGILSGANVLTF.

This clonotype was counted between two and nine times. The chain carries TRBV4-1 and TRBJ2-1, with unresolved D. Germline values: CDR1 MGHRA, CDR2 YSYEKL. The CDR3 totals 15 residues. V was clipped by 0 bases and J by 4 bases, with 10 bases between them. CDR3 residues: CASSQDEGTYNEQFF. The CDR3 bases are TGCGCCAGCAGCCAAGATGAAGGCACTTACAATGAGCAGTTCTTC.

Only a few counts were recorded for this clonotype. The chain uses TRBV28 and TRBJ2-7; TRBD1 is a possible D gene (6 bases). Trimming cost V 1 base and J 5 bases, with 12 bases left between them. Germline V gene sequence: CDR1 MDHEN, CDR2 SYDVKM. This CDR3 is 14 amino acids long. The CDR3 DNA follows: TGTGCCAGCAGTTTATCCGGTACAGGGAACGAGCAGTACGTC. It specifies CASSLSGTGNEQYV.

This clonotype was detected a few times. At one of its ends the junction is not consistent with the germline gene, which may arise from a read error. The rearrangement uses TRBV11-2 and TRBJ1-6; TRBD1 is a possible D gene (6 bases). CDR3 length: 17 residues. Germline V gives CDR1 SGHAT, CDR2 FQNNGV. CDR3 sequence: CASSLDLLIQGNPPLHF. Here the CDR3 DNA reads TGTGCCAGCAGCTTAGACCTCCTTATACAGGGTAATCCACCCCTCCACTTT.

This clonotype was counted at least ten times. The chain is built from TRBV7-8 and TRBJ1-5; 9 nucleotides align to TRBD1. The germline V gene has CDR1 SGHVS and CDR2 FQNEAQ. This CDR3 region has 21 residues. Germline trimming cut 0 bases from V and 0 bases from J; bases unmatched to any gene: 15. CDR3 loop: CASSLAIPQWDRVFSNQPQHF. The CDR3, as DNA: TGTGCCAGCAGCTTAGCCATCCCACAGTGGGACAGGGTCTTTAGCAATCAGCCCCAGCATTTT.

Concerning this clonotype itself: Germline is not matched at one junction end, which may reflect a read error. The rearrangement joins TRBV5-4 to TRBJ1-5; 9 nucleotides align to TRBD1. The CDR3 sequence is 17 residues long. Germline CDR1 is SGHNT and CDR2 is YYREEE (reference sequence). CDR3 nucleotides: TGTGTCAGCACTGCCCGGGACAGGGAAACGAGCAATCAGCCCCAGCATTTT. Translating it yields CVSTARDRETSNQPQHF.

This clonotype was counted between two and nine times. This chain connects TRBV6-2 or TRBV6-3 to TRBJ1-1, with a tentative D call TRBD1 (6 bases). Per germline, CDR1 MNHEY and CDR2 SVGEGT. V lost 2 bases and J lost 2, with 15 bases in between. The CDR3 spans 16 residues. The CDR3 region is CASSYGFTGRNTEAFF. CDR3 DNA sequence: TGTGCCAGCAGTTACGGCTTCACAGGGCGTAACACTGAAGCTTTCTTT.

This clonotype has more than one count but fewer than ten. An end of the junction does not agree with germline; a read error may underlie this. The CDR3: CASSPIGRGEKLFF. CDR3 bases: TGTGCTAGCAGCCCCATCGGTCGTGGTGAAAAACTGTTTTTT. The chain combines TRBV7-6 with TRBJ1-4; no clear D gene. The CDR3 sequence is 14 residues long. CDR1 and CDR2 (germline): SGHVS, FNYEAQ.

This chain links TRBV24-1 with TRBJ2-5; 9 bases are shared with TRBD1. The CDR3 length is 14 residues. CDR1 KGHDR and CDR2 SFDVKD come from the germline V gene. Losses at the gene ends were 3 bases for V and 7 bases for J; bases not matched to a gene: 5. CDR3 DNA: TGTGCCACCAGTGATCAGGGACAGGGCGCGACCCAGTACTTC. It encodes CATSDQGQGATQYF.